The 3 T cell receptor beta chains presented below share a single source sample, sequenced in a study of CD8 T cells in ankylosing spondylitis (dated by TCRdb to the late 2010s). The library was prepared using 5' RACE. TCRdb names Illumina HiSeq 2500 as the instrument used. The public reads were reanalyzed by TCRdb: fastp trimming at Q25, MiXCR alignment, in-frame beta chains only. Every CDR3 protein is listed once, alongside the most common genes and DNA of its rows. For this sample the table gives about 480,000 distinct CDR3 sequences, of which more than 15% were detected only once. Under 1.2% of the sample belongs to the ten largest clones. What the research found in general, with its limitations: Blood from ankylosing spondylitis patients appeared to be characterized by a TCR beta motif made up of 8 or 9 highly homologous amino acid variants.

Their cognate antigens are unknown. Source material: blood, either unsorted or a sorted T cell fraction (not recorded which). These receptors were collected from a male donor with ankylosing spondylitis.

Concerning this clonotype itself: Since the CDR3 does not end with the conserved phenylalanine or tryptophan, this likely comes from a read error. J is TRBJ2-5 and V is TRBV7-2; D is perhaps TRBD2 (5 bases). Germline V gene lookup returns CDR1 SGHTA and CDR2 FQGNSA. The ends were cut back, 1 base at V and 2 bases at J, with 11 bases in the middle. This CDR3 comprises 15 residues. The chain's CDR3 is CASSLGSAVQETQYV. The CDR3 bases are TGTGCCAGCAGCTTAGGCTCAGCGGTACAAGAGACCCAGTACGTC.

CDR3 region: CSAPTSGTDTQYF. The CDR3 DNA sequence: TGCAGTGCTCCGACTAGCGGGACAGATACGCAGTATTTT. The V gene is TRBV20-1, the J gene TRBJ2-3, with 10 nucleotides matching TRBD2. The CDR3 sequence is 13 residues long. V lost 5 bases to trimming and J lost 3 bases; unmatched junction nucleotides: 2. Germline CDR1 DFQATT, CDR2 SNEGSKA (reference sequence).

This rearrangement joins TRBV2 to TRBJ2-1, with D hard to call. The germline gives CDR1 SNHLY, CDR2 FYNNEI. V shed 0 bases and J shed 0 bases, with 15 bases lying between them. This CDR3 region has 18 residues. CDR3 amino acids: CASSEASPASHSYNEQFF. CDR3 in DNA: TGTGCCAGCAGTGAAGCGAGTCCAGCTTCCCACTCCTACAATGAGCAGTTCTTC. The full variable domain, with the rest looked up from reference TRBV2 and TRBJ2-1, is EPEVTQTPSHQVTQMGQEVILRCVPISNHLYFYWYRQILGQKVEFLVSFYNNEISEKSEIFDDQFSVERPDGSNFTLKIRSTKLEDSAMYFCASSEASPASHSYNEQFFGPGTRLTVL.